What follows are 13 T cell receptor beta chains derived from one specimen sequenced in a study of blood T cell repertoires in COVID-19. Only in-frame clones appear in the TCRdb table, and some are missing; sequencing was by immunoSEQ multiplex PCR. The repertoire holds 75,000 to 80,000 clones, with roughly 90% as singletons. The specimen sequenced was peripheral blood. Source of these receptors: a human donor in a cohort sampled during active COVID-19.

This chain uses TRBV6-5 with TRBJ2-7; D remains unclear. The germline CDR1 and CDR2 sequences are MNHEY and SVGAGI. This CDR3 is 16 amino acids long. Trimming took 0 bases from V and 3 from J, leaving 15 bases between them. Here the CDR3 reads CASSYSLLTRHYEQYF. DNA of the CDR3: TGTGCCAGCAGTTACTCTCTCTTAACGCGTCACTACGAGCAGTACTTC.

CDR3 in DNA: TGTGCCAGCAGTGACAGGACAGGGGGCCGACAGTACTTC. Its translation is CASSDRTGGRQYF. The rearrangement joins TRBV2 to TRBJ2-7, with TRBD1 matching over 11 bases. The CDR3 is made up of 13 amino acids. With V trimmed by 3 bases and J by 10 bases, 5 bases remained unmatched. CDR1 and CDR2 (germline): SNHLY, FYNNEI.

This chain links TRBV6-6 with TRBJ2-1; D is perhaps TRBD2 (5 bases). The CDR3 has 13 amino acids. Germline V gives CDR1 MNHNY, CDR2 SVGAGI (reference sequence). The V and J ends lost 5 bases and 4 bases respectively, with 9 bases between them. The CDR3 reads CASSTTSYNEQFF. The CDR3 nucleotides are TGTGCCAGCAGTACCACTAGTTACAATGAGCAGTTCTTC.

This clone was detected a few times. J is TRBJ2-1 and V is TRBV27; TRBD2 matches 7 bases. V shed 2 bases, J shed 3 bases, and the junction held 1 base outside the gene matches. The CDR3 is 14 residues long. Germline V gene data show CDR1 as MNHEY and CDR2 as SMNVEV (reference sequence). The CDR3 loop reads CASSLLAVYNEQFF. For the CDR3, the DNA is TGTGCCAGCAGTTTACTAGCGGTCTACAATGAGCAGTTCTTC.

The count of this clone is one. CDR3 residues: CASSRDSFNEQFF. As DNA, the CDR3 is TGTGCCAGTAGTCGCGACAGTTTCAATGAGCAGTTCTTC. The V gene is TRBV19, the J gene TRBJ2-1, with a weak D call TRBD1 (5 bases). The germline V and J ends were trimmed by 5 bases and 6 bases, with 11 bases remaining between them. CDR3 length equals 13 residues. Germline loops: CDR1 LNHDA, CDR2 SQIVND (reference sequence).

Only one count was recorded for this clone. The V call is TRBV5-6, the J call TRBJ2-7; TRBD1 might be the D (6 bases). The ends were cut back, 0 bases at V and 5 bases at J, with 15 bases in the middle. This CDR3 contains 15 residues. Germline CDR1 SGHDT, CDR2 YYEEEE. CDR3 region: CASSLGAGAVNEQYF. DNA for the CDR3: TGTGCCAGCAGCTTGGGTGCAGGGGCGGTCAACGAGCAGTACTTC.

This rearrangement joins TRBV9 to TRBJ2-1, with TRBD1 matching over 7 bases. V lost 0 bases and J lost 6; bases outside the gene matches: 6. Germline-derived CDR1 and CDR2 are SGDLS and YYNGEE. The CDR3 is made up of 15 amino acids. The CDR3 here is CASSVGGGLPNEQFF. The DNA for the CDR3 is TGTGCCAGCAGCGTAGGAGGGGGCCTCCCCAATGAGCAGTTCTTC. The whole variable domain, remainder taken from reference TRBV9 and TRBJ2-1, is DSGVTQTPKHLITATGQRVTLRCSPRSGDLSVYWYQQSLDQGLQFLIQYYNGEERAKGNILERFSAQQFPDLHSELNLSSLELGDSALYFCASSVGGGLPNEQFFGPGTRLTVL.

The chain has TRBV6-5 and TRBJ1-4, with TRBD1 as a possible D gene (5 bases). Germline V CDR1 and CDR2: MNHEY, SVGAGI. The CDR3 is 16 residues long. With 2 bases removed from V and 5 bases from J, the gap between germline ends came to 15 bases. DNA of the CDR3: TGTGCCAGCAGTTACGGGGGGACTCTGGGCAATGAAAAACTGTTTTTT. This gives the protein CASSYGGTLGNEKLFF.

This rearrangement joins TRBV5-4 to TRBJ2-5, with TRBD1 matching over 7 bases. The CDR3 has 13 amino acids. The V and J ends lost 3 bases and 4 bases, in that order; junction bases with no gene match: 3. The germline V gene has CDR1 SGHNT and CDR2 YYREEE (reference sequence). In nucleotides, the CDR3 is TGTGCCAGCAGCTCGGGGACAGTAGAGACCCAGTACTTC. This codes for CASSSGTVETQYF.

The chain has TRBV10-1 and TRBJ2-5, with TRBD1 matching over 7 bases. The length of the CDR3 is 15 residues. J lost 5 bases, V lost 4 bases, and 10 bases had no gene match. The germline CDR1 and CDR2 sequences are WNHNN and SYGVQD (reference sequence). This CDR3 is CASSGATGRWETQYF. CDR3 bases: TGCGCCAGCAGTGGAGCGACAGGGCGGTGGGAGACCCAGTACTTC.

The chain combines TRBV5-1 with TRBJ2-1, with 11 bases fitting TRBD2. Trimming at V came to 0 bases and at J to 7 bases, leaving 0 bases not matched to a gene. Per germline, CDR1 SGHRS and CDR2 YFSETQ. There are 14 residues in the CDR3. For the CDR3, the DNA is TGCGCCAGCAGCTTGGCTAGCGGGGGGAATGAGCAGTTCTTC. Its translation: CASSLASGGNEQFF.

The chain couples TRBV11-1 to TRBJ2-3; D uncertain. CDR1 is SGHAT and CDR2 is FQDESV in the germline V gene (reference sequence). Trimming left V 3 bases short and J 2 bases short, with 9 bases between. This CDR3 is built from 14 residues. The CDR3 nucleotides read TGTGCCAGCAGCTTGTTAGGAGTCACAGATACGCAGTATTTT. Amino acids: CASSLLGVTDTQYF.

The chain recombines TRBV11-2 with TRBJ2-7, with 7 bases identical to TRBD2. V lost 0 bases and J lost 1; bases outside the gene matches: 6. The CDR3 has 16 residues. CDR1 and CDR2 from the germline V gene are SGHAT and FQNNGV. The CDR3 loop is CASSLDGHGGSYEQYF. Written as DNA, the CDR3 is TGTGCCAGCAGCTTAGACGGTCACGGGGGGTCCTACGAGCAGTACTTC.